The text below deals with one T cell receptor beta chain. What it binds is unknown. Generated by immunoSEQ multiplex PCR, the TCRdb table keeps only in-frame clones and is missing some. The sample has fewer than 150,000 clones; 80% to 90% are singletons. The source of the sample is a study of cytomegalovirus exposure and HLA in healthy donors. Study-level findings and limits: Investigators reported approximately 170 TCR beta chains as tied to cytomegalovirus.

Sequencing was carried out using PBMCs. The TCR comes from a woman aged 18-30 years in good health and CMV-seropositive.

As DNA, the CDR3 is TGCGCCAGCAGCCTGGGACAGTTTGGGGAGCAGTTCTTC. Protein product: CASSLGQFGEQFF. The V gene is TRBV5-1, the J gene TRBJ2-1, with 7 bases fitting TRBD1. Germline trimming cut 4 bases from V and 10 bases from J; bases unmatched to any gene: 8. This CDR3 region has 13 residues. CDR1 is SGHRS, CDR2 YFSETQ, per germline.